This entry lists 29 T cell receptor beta chains sequenced from one sample in a study of shared clonotypes between healthy human individuals (dated by TCRdb to the early 2020s). Libraries were prepared through the immunoSEQ multiplex PCR assay. TCRdb obtained this table from immuneACCESS and retained in-frame rearrangements with V and J assigned. These tables miss some clones; where compared with another copy, unresolved V genes account for less than half of the shortfall, and the remainder is unexplained. This sample is represented by millions of clones; approximately 92% of them were singletons. The ten largest clones take up roughly 0.14% of the sample. The sample consisted of naive CD4+ T cells sorted from blood. This sample's cell subset or site label indicates: CD45RA+ positively selected. These receptors were collected from a man younger than 35 in good health.

The J gene is TRBJ2-2, the V gene TRBV5-1; no clear D gene. Trimming took off 0 bases at V and 1 base at J, with 7 bases between the two ends. This CDR3 is 15 amino acids long. The germline gives CDR1 SGHRS, CDR2 YFSETQ. CDR3 loop: CASSLDNRNTGELFF. The CDR3 coding sequence is TGCGCCAGCAGCTTGGATAACAGGAACACCGGGGAGCTGTTTTTT.

The chain has TRBV6-5 and TRBJ1-1; D ambiguous. The CDR3 has 13 amino acids. The germline V and J ends were trimmed by 8 bases and 3 bases, with 13 bases remaining between them. The germline V gene has CDR1 MNHEY and CDR2 SVGAGI. CDR3 sequence (DNA): TGTGCCAGCTCGGACGCAGCCTACACTGAAGCTTTCTTT. Its protein product is CASSDAAYTEAFF.

The chain couples TRBV5-6 to TRBJ2-5, with unresolved D. The DNA matches TRBJ2-7 better at its end, which makes the J call doubtful. This CDR3 is 13 amino acids long. Germline CDR1 reads SGHDT; CDR2 reads YYEEEE. CDR3 loop: CASSLDLSYEQYF. The CDR3 DNA sequence: TGTGCCAGCAGCTTGGACTTATCTTACGAGCAGTACTTC.

The rearrangement links TRBV9 to TRBJ2-1; D gene uncertain. Trimming removed 3 bases at V and 4 bases at J, with 17 bases between. The CDR3 is 16 amino acids. The germline CDR1 and CDR2 sequences are SGDLS and YYNGEE. The CDR3 here is CASSESPGPKYNEQFF. CDR3 DNA: TGTGCCAGCAGCGAGAGTCCCGGACCAAAGTACAATGAGCAGTTCTTC.

J is TRBJ2-5 and V is TRBV10-1; no definite D call. This CDR3 is 15 amino acids long. Germline CDR1 and CDR2: WNHNN and SYGVQD (reference sequence). The germline V and J ends were trimmed by 0 bases and 0 bases, with 8 bases remaining between them. The CDR3, as DNA: TGCGCCAGCAGTGAGTCATACTGGTACCAAGAGACCCAGTACTTC. Its translation is CASSESYWYQETQYF.

This chain joins TRBV7-2 and TRBJ2-3; the D gene is possibly TRBD2 (5 bases). CDR3 length equals 16 residues. V was pared by 5 bases and J by 0 bases, with 15 bases between. In germline, CDR1 is SGHTA, CDR2 FQGNSA. The CDR3 sequence: CASSPRGQVSTDTQYF. CDR3 nucleotide sequence: TGTGCCAGCAGCCCCCGAGGGCAGGTTAGCACAGATACGCAGTATTTT.

The chain combines TRBV9 with TRBJ1-6; tentatively, D is TRBD1 (5 bases). V lost 0 bases to trimming and J lost 10 bases, with 11 bases between them. The CDR3 length is 14 residues. Looked up from germline, CDR1 is SGDLS and CDR2 is YYNGEE. CDR3 nucleotide sequence: TGTGCCAGCAGCGTAGTTCCAGGGAACTCACCCCTCCACTTT. Its protein is CASSVVPGNSPLHF. Full variable domain (rest looked up from reference TRBV9 and TRBJ1-6): DSGVTQTPKHLITATGQRVTLRCSPRSGDLSVYWYQQSLDQGLQFLIQYYNGEERAKGNILERFSAQQFPDLHSELNLSSLELGDSALYFCASSVVPGNSPLHFGNGTRLTVT.

This chain links TRBV19 with TRBJ1-5, with unresolved D. The CDR3 sequence is 15 residues long. Germline CDR1 reads LNHDA; CDR2 reads SQIVND (reference sequence). V lost 3 bases, J lost 6 bases, and 15 bases lay in between. CDR3 DNA sequence: TGTGCCAGTAGTATCCCCTGGGCTTTGGGTCAGCCCCAGCATTTT. Encoded protein: CASSIPWALGQPQHF. Variable domain in full (rest from reference TRBV19 and TRBJ1-5): DGGITQSPKYLFRKEGQNVTLSCEQNLNHDAMYWYRQDPGQGLRLIYYSQIVNDFQKGDIAEGYSVSREKKESFPLTVTSAQKNPTAFYLCASSIPWALGQPQHFGDGTRLSIL.

The genes are TRBV10-3 and TRBJ2-1, with 8 bases matching TRBD2. The V gene's germline CDR1 is ENHRY and CDR2 SYGVKD. The CDR3 runs to 15 residues. The V gene end was trimmed by 1 base and the J gene end by 6 bases; junction bases not matched to a gene: 5. CDR3 loop: CAISEWSGSSNEQFF. Written as DNA, the CDR3 is TGTGCCATCAGTGAGTGGAGCGGGAGCAGCAATGAGCAGTTCTTC.

The chain is built from TRBV5-1 and TRBJ2-3; 11 positions match TRBD2. The trim removed 4 bases at V and 1 base at J, leaving 2 bases unmatched. This CDR3 is 15 amino acids long. Germline V CDR1 and CDR2: SGHRS, YFSETQ. Written as DNA, the CDR3 is TGCGCCAGCAGCGTGACTAGCGGGGGCACAGATACGCAGTATTTT. This translates into CASSVTSGGTDTQYF.

The chain recombines TRBV11-2 with TRBJ1-5; D unclear. The CDR3 length is 13 residues. Trimming took 1 base from V and 6 from J, leaving 7 bases between them. Germline V gene sequence: CDR1 SGHAT, CDR2 FQNNGV. The CDR3 DNA reads as TGTGCCAGCAGCTTAGGTGAGAGTCAGCCCCAGCATTTT. Protein sequence: CASSLGESQPQHF.

J is TRBJ1-2 and V is TRBV7-9; D gene ambiguous. V gave up 7 bases and J gave up 4 bases, with 10 bases separating them. CDR3 size: 12 residues. Per the germline V gene, CDR1 is SEHNR and CDR2 is FQNEAQ (reference sequence). CDR3 sequence reads: CASTPTGYGYTF. The CDR3 DNA reads as TGTGCCAGCACCCCGACGGGCTATGGCTACACCTTC.

The rearrangement links TRBV6-1 to TRBJ2-7; D remains ambiguous. V was shortened by 7 bases and J by 4 bases, with 8 bases between the two germline ends. The CDR3 is made up of 11 amino acids. Germline V gives CDR1 MNHNS, CDR2 SASEGT. The chain's CDR3 is CASTRRYEQYF. DNA of the CDR3: TGTGCCAGCACCCGGCGATACGAGCAGTACTTC.

J is TRBJ2-3 and V is TRBV29-1; the D gene could be TRBD1 or TRBD2 (6 bases each). The CDR3 is made up of 16 amino acids. CDR1 is SQVTM and CDR2 is ANQGSEA in the germline V gene. With 0 bases removed from V and 4 bases from J, the gap between germline ends came to 17 bases. CDR3 region: CSVEDYGRGGPDTQYF. The DNA for the CDR3 is TGCAGCGTTGAAGATTACGGCAGAGGGGGGCCAGATACGCAGTATTTT.

The sample holds one count of this clone. The chain carries TRBV12-5 and TRBJ2-3, with D tentatively TRBD1 or TRBD2 (6 bases each). The CDR3 runs 14 residues. The germline V and J ends were trimmed by 4 bases and 1 base, with 9 bases remaining between them. From germline, CDR1 is LGHNT and CDR2 FRNRAP. The CDR3: CASGYREGTDTQYF. The CDR3 DNA reads TGTGCTAGTGGTTACAGGGAGGGCACAGATACGCAGTATTTT.

A few counts support this clone. The gene calls are TRBV6-6 and TRBJ1-1; tentatively, D is TRBD1 (5 bases). The V and J ends lost 6 bases and 6 bases respectively, with 17 bases between them. Germline V CDR1 and CDR2: MNHNY, SVGAGI (reference sequence). The CDR3 has 14 residues. The CDR3 protein is CASSPQVHGAEAFF. The CDR3 DNA reads TGTGCCAGCAGCCCACAGGTACACGGGGCTGAAGCTTTCTTT.

J is TRBJ1-5 and V is TRBV7-9, with D hard to call. The CDR3 covers 16 residues. V lost 0 bases and J lost 0, with 9 bases in between. Germline assignment: CDR1 SEHNR and CDR2 FQNEAQ (reference sequence). The CDR3 reads CASSLAADTSNQPQHF. In DNA form, the CDR3 reads TGTGCCAGCAGCTTAGCGGCTGATACTAGCAATCAGCCCCAGCATTTT.

This clone appeared once. The chain combines TRBV25-1 with TRBJ1-1; weak D call: TRBD1 (5 bases). Germline CDR1 and CDR2: MGHDK and SYGVNS. This CDR3 comprises 14 residues. V was clipped by 1 base and J by 2 bases, with 8 bases between them. The CDR3 reads CASSEWGDNTEAFF. The DNA for the CDR3 is TGTGCCAGCAGTGAATGGGGGGACAACACTGAAGCTTTCTTT.

The chain employs TRBV5-1 and TRBJ2-5, with D unresolved. This CDR3 is 13 amino acids long. CDR1 SGHRS and CDR2 YFSETQ come from the germline V gene. Trimming left V 4 bases short and J 5 bases short, with 12 bases between. The CDR3 spells CASSLQLTETQYF. The CDR3 DNA reads as TGCGCCAGCAGCCTACAGTTAACCGAGACCCAGTACTTC.

The V gene is TRBV28, the J gene TRBJ1-2; 7 bases align to TRBD1. This CDR3 is 13 amino acids long. Germline loops: CDR1 MDHEN, CDR2 SYDVKM. The V and J ends lost 8 bases and 4 bases, in that order; junction bases with no gene match: 7. The CDR3 DNA sequence: TGTGCCAGCGGCCAAGGGGGCGGCTATGGCTACACCTTC. Its protein product is CASGQGGGYGYTF.

This chain uses TRBV4-3 with TRBJ2-1, with a possible D match to TRBD2 (5 bases). CDR1 and CDR2 from the germline V gene are LGHNA and YSLEER. This CDR3 is 16 amino acids long. V lost 2 bases, J lost 2 bases, and 13 bases lay in between. For the CDR3, the DNA is TGCGCCAGCAGCCAACTCGTAGCGCTTGCCTACAATGAGCAGTTCTTC. Its translation is CASSQLVALAYNEQFF.

The rearrangement joins TRBV7-2 to TRBJ1-1, with 7 positions matching TRBD1. The CDR3 is 15 amino acids. Germline trimming cut 3 bases from V and 0 bases from J; bases unmatched to any gene: 4. The V gene's germline CDR1 is SGHTA and CDR2 FQGNSA. CDR3 DNA: TGTGCCAGCAGCTTTCCGGGACAGATGAACACTGAAGCTTTCTTT. It codes for CASSFPGQMNTEAFF.

The gene calls are TRBV9 and TRBJ2-1, with TRBD2 identical over 11 bases. Unmatched junction bases numbered 5, after V lost 3 bases and J lost 9 bases. CDR3 length equals 14 residues. Germline V CDR1 and CDR2: SGDLS, YYNGEE. The chain's CDR3 is CASSGSGGASEQFF. The CDR3 nucleotides read TGTGCCAGCAGCGGTAGCGGGGGGGCGAGTGAGCAGTTCTTC.

This rearrangement joins TRBV5-6 to TRBJ2-1; D gene uncertain. This CDR3 contains 15 residues. Germline V gives CDR1 SGHDT, CDR2 YYEEEE. The V end was cut by 0 bases, the J end by 2 bases, with 9 bases between. The CDR3 is CASSLVPVTYNEQFF. The CDR3 DNA sequence: TGTGCCAGCAGCTTGGTGCCAGTAACCTACAATGAGCAGTTCTTC.

J is TRBJ1-2 and V is TRBV7-9; 9 bases are a match to TRBD1. V shed 5 bases and J 4 bases; nucleotides not matched to a gene: 8. This CDR3 has 15 residues. The germline gives CDR1 SEHNR, CDR2 FQNEAQ (reference sequence). CDR3 in amino acids: CASSHRDRAAYGYTF. CDR3 DNA sequence: TGTGCCAGCAGCCACCGGGACAGGGCTGCCTATGGCTACACCTTC.

Regarding this clone: Other DNA sequences of this sample code for an identical CDR3. The chain links TRBV10-3 to TRBJ2-1, with D unclear. The CDR3 runs 12 residues. Germline V gene sequence: CDR1 ENHRY, CDR2 SYGVKD. The V gene lost 0 bases and the J gene lost 6 bases, with 3 bases spanning the gap. This chain's CDR3 is CAISESSNEQFF. CDR3 nucleotide sequence: TGTGCCATCAGTGAGTCGAGCAATGAGCAGTTCTTC.

V gene TRBV19 combines with J gene TRBJ1-5; D is unclear. The CDR3 has 14 amino acids. The germline CDR1 and CDR2 sequences are LNHDA and SQIVND (reference sequence). V was trimmed by 6 bases and J by 0 bases, leaving 9 bases between them. The CDR3 coding sequence is TGTGCCAGTAGCCAGCAAAATAGCAATCAGCCCCAGCATTTT. It translates to CASSQQNSNQPQHF.

The chain is built from TRBV5-1 and TRBJ2-5; tentative D call: TRBD2 (6 bases). The V end was cut by 0 bases, the J end by 5 bases, with 17 bases between. The length of the CDR3 is 16 residues. Germline V gene sequence: CDR1 SGHRS, CDR2 YFSETQ. CDR3 DNA: TGCGCCAGCAGCTTGGCTGCGGGCGGGGTGGGGGAGACCCAGTACTTC. This encodes CASSLAAGGVGETQYF.

The chain employs TRBV6-6 and TRBJ1-2; D may be TRBD1 (6 bases). CDR3 length equals 14 residues. The V gene's germline CDR1 is MNHNY and CDR2 SVGAGI (reference sequence). V shed 6 bases and J shed 7 bases, with 18 bases lying between them. CDR3 sequence: CASSTGSPDRGYTF. CDR3 nucleotide sequence: TGTGCCAGCAGCACAGGGAGCCCAGATCGTGGCTACACCTTC.